The following is a TCR beta chain sequence with its context. V lost 1 base to trimming and J lost 1 base, with 8 bases between them. The CDR3 has 14 amino acids. Germline CDR1 is SNHLY and CDR2 is FYNNEI. This sample stems from a study of Tregs in tolerant kidney transplant recipients. Unstimulated Tregs (CD4+CD25+CD127-) and CD4+CD25- non-Tregs were sorted from PBMCs. Using immunoSEQ multiplex PCR, the repertoire was profiled, and TCRdb retains in-frame clones only, with some absent. The sample holds under 100,000 clones; 85% to 95% are singletons and the top ten take over 4%. The sequenced sample consisted of CD8+ T cells from blood. The origin of this receptor is a human donor in good health. The chain has TRBV2 and TRBJ2-7; possibly TRBD2 for D (5 bases). Here the CDR3 reads CASSEGRRSYEQYF. The CDR3 DNA reads as TGTGCCAGCAGTGAAGGGCGGAGGTCCTACGAGCAGTACTTC.